The next 10 T cell receptor beta chains were all read from a single sample in a study of blood T cell repertoires in COVID-19. Profiling relied on immunoSEQ multiplex PCR, and the TCRdb table lists in-frame clones only, not all of them. The data hold some 370,000 clones, with around 87% observed a single time. Sequencing was done on a sample of peripheral blood. The receptors come from a woman aged 30 to 39 with COVID-19, enrolled during active disease.

The chain employs TRBV19 and TRBJ1-4; D ambiguous. Germline V gene lookup returns CDR1 LNHDA and CDR2 SQIVND (reference sequence). The V and J ends lost 6 bases and 4 bases respectively, with 9 bases between them. The length of the CDR3 is 13 residues. The CDR3 DNA reads TGTGCCAGTAGCGACGGGTATAATGAAAAACTGTTTTTT. Protein sequence: CASSDGYNEKLFF.

The rearrangement links TRBV9 to TRBJ1-3, with D maybe TRBD1 (6 bases). This CDR3 region has 13 residues. Germline assignment: CDR1 SGDLS and CDR2 YYNGEE. V lost 3 bases and J 2 bases, leaving 6 bases between the germline ends. The CDR3 DNA reads as TGTGCCAGCAGCGAGGGGGCTGGAAACACCATATATTTT. Its protein product is CASSEGAGNTIYF.

The chain couples TRBV28 to TRBJ2-7, with 7 positions matching TRBD1. V shed 4 bases, J shed 0 bases, and the junction held 6 bases outside the gene matches. This CDR3 is 15 amino acids long. CDR1 and CDR2 from the germline V gene are MDHEN and SYDVKM. The DNA for the CDR3 is TGTGCCAGCAGTTCCCGGACAGGCGTCTCCTACGAGCAGTACTTC. Amino acid sequence: CASSSRTGVSYEQYF.

The chain carries TRBV3-1 (or the pseudogene TRBV3-2) and TRBJ2-7; 8 bases map to TRBD2. The CDR3 is 14 residues long. V was clipped by 0 bases and J by 6 bases; unmatched bases: 4. Germline values: CDR1 LGHDT, CDR2 YNNKEL (reference sequence). CDR3 sequence (DNA): TGTGCCAGCAGCCAAGATGGCGGGAGGCGCGAGCAGTACTTC. It encodes CASSQDGGRREQYF.

This clone was seen ten or more times. The DNA for the CDR3 is TGTGCCAGCAGCCAAGGAAGCGGGAGGGCAACAGATACGCAGTATTTT. It encodes CASSQGSGRATDTQYF. The rearrangement joins TRBV4-2 to TRBJ2-3, with 10 nucleotides matching TRBD2. With 1 base clipped from V and 3 bases from J, the junction kept 4 bases outside the gene matches. This CDR3 has 16 amino acids. The germline V gene has CDR1 LGHNA and CDR2 YNFKEQ.

V and J are TRBV4-1 and TRBJ2-3; 9 bases align to TRBD2. The CDR3 length is 18 residues. V shed 1 base and J 7 bases; nucleotides not matched to a gene: 15. The germline gives CDR1 MGHRA, CDR2 YSYEKL. CDR3 sequence (DNA): TGCGCCAGCAGCCAAGGGGTTGATAGCGGGAGTACTCGGAATACGCAGTATTTT. Its protein product is CASSQGVDSGSTRNTQYF.

The chain is built from TRBV19 and TRBJ2-5, with 9 nucleotides matching TRBD1. The junction had 7 bases not matched to a gene; V was cut back by 6 bases and J by 5 bases. This CDR3 is built from 14 residues. Germline V gene data show CDR1 as LNHDA and CDR2 as SQIVND (reference sequence). The CDR3 here is CASRSQGAGETQYF. CDR3 DNA sequence: TGTGCCAGTAGATCACAGGGGGCCGGGGAGACCCAGTACTTC.

The genes are TRBV10-2 and TRBJ2-1; 8 nucleotides align to TRBD2. The CDR3 consists of 16 residues. Trimming cost V 4 bases and J 0 bases; bases outside gene matches: 5. Germline loops: CDR1 WSHSY, CDR2 SAAADI. The CDR3 coding sequence is TGCGCCAGCAGTGTCCCGGGGGGGAGCTCCTACAATGAGCAGTTCTTC. It codes for CASSVPGGSSYNEQFF.

This rearrangement joins TRBV6-5 to TRBJ2-2; no clear D. Per the germline V gene, CDR1 is MNHEY and CDR2 is SVGAGI. The CDR3 has 12 residues. V lost 7 bases and J lost 8, with 11 bases in between. CDR3 in amino acids: CASTPREGELFF. The CDR3 coding sequence is TGTGCCAGCACCCCCCGCGAGGGGGAGCTGTTTTTT.

The chain uses TRBV18 and TRBJ2-1; TRBD2 agrees at 8 bases. Germline V gives CDR1 KGHSH, CDR2 LQKENI. This CDR3 is 15 amino acids long. Unmatched junction bases numbered 8, after V lost 10 bases and J lost 0 bases. The CDR3, as DNA: TGTGCCACCGAGCTCAGCGGGAGCTCCTACAATGAGCAGTTCTTC. Translated, it gives CATELSGSSYNEQFF.